The 22 T cell receptor beta chains in this list originate from one sample, sequenced in a study of cytomegalovirus exposure and HLA in healthy donors. This table comes from immunoSEQ multiplex PCR, and its TCRdb copy is limited to in-frame clones, with some not included. The sample lists 110,000 or so clones; roughly 83% were seen once. The source material was PBMCs. The receptors derive from a man aged 18-30 years in good health and CMV-seronegative.

This clone appeared a few times. The rearrangement joins TRBV30 to TRBJ2-5; D may be TRBD1 (5 bases). Trimming stripped 5 bases from V and 1 base from J, with 8 bases between. The germline CDR1 and CDR2 sequences are GTSNPN and SVGIG (reference sequence). The CDR3 spans 12 residues. CDR3 loop: CAWSGSQETQYF. The CDR3 DNA reads TGTGCCTGGTCAGGGTCCCAAGAGACCCAGTACTTC.

This clone was picked up a small number of times. The rearrangement uses TRBV14 and TRBJ1-2; a possible D gene is TRBD1 (5 bases). Trimming removed 4 bases at V and 7 bases at J, with 19 bases between. CDR1 is SGHDN, CDR2 FVKESK, per germline. This CDR3 comprises 15 residues. CDR3 nucleotides: TGTGCCAGCAGCCCCACGAACTCAGGGTTCGGTGGCTACACCTTC. It specifies CASSPTNSGFGGYTF. The variable domain in full, completed from reference TRBV14 and TRBJ1-2, reads EAGVTQFPSHSVIEKGQTVTLRCDPISGHDNLYWYRRVMGKEIKFLLHFVKESKQDESGMPNNRFLAERTGGTYSTLKVQPAELEDSGVYFCASSPTNSGFGGYTFGSGTRLTVV.

The rearrangement links TRBV6-1 to TRBJ2-4; D call uncertain. V lost 3 bases, J lost 12 bases, and 9 bases lay in between. Germline assignment: CDR1 MNHNS and CDR2 SASEGT. This CDR3 has 11 amino acids. The CDR3 loop is CASSDASTQYF. Here the CDR3 DNA reads TGTGCCAGCAGTGATGCGAGCACTCAGTACTTC.

The CDR3 region has the DNA TGTGCCAGCATCGCGAGCGGGAACACTGAAGCTTTCTTT. Its translation is CASIASGNTEAFF. The V gene is TRBV7-9, the J gene TRBJ1-1; unclear D gene. Germline V gene lookup returns CDR1 SEHNR and CDR2 FQNEAQ (reference sequence). This CDR3 contains 13 residues. Trimming pared 7 bases from V and 1 base from J, leaving 10 bases between.

This CDR3 is CASSQLAPRNNEQFF. The CDR3 nucleotides are TGTGCCAGCAGTCAACTAGCCCCCCGCAACAATGAGCAGTTCTTC. This chain uses TRBV2 with TRBJ2-1; the D gene is possibly TRBD2 (6 bases). Trimming took 5 bases from V and 5 from J, leaving 16 bases between them. Germline V gene sequence: CDR1 SNHLY, CDR2 FYNNEI. The CDR3 covers 15 residues. The full variable domain, its missing parts supplied by reference TRBV2 and TRBJ2-1, is EPEVTQTPSHQVTQMGQEVILRCVPISNHLYFYWYRQILGQKVEFLVSFYNNEISEKSEIFDDQFSVERPDGSNFTLKIRSTKLEDSAMYFCASSQLAPRNNEQFFGPGTRLTVL.

This clone is large (0.1 to 1%). The chain couples TRBV27 to TRBJ1-2; D remains unclear. Germline V CDR1 and CDR2: MNHEY, SMNVEV (reference sequence). The germline V and J ends were trimmed by 6 bases and 3 bases, with 14 bases remaining between them. CDR3 length equals 14 residues. This chain's CDR3 is CASSPLRVDYGYTF. The CDR3 DNA reads as TGTGCCAGCAGCCCCCTTCGAGTAGACTATGGCTACACCTTC.

V usage is TRBV7-9 and J usage is TRBJ2-7; D might be TRBD2 (5 bases). The ends were cut back, 4 bases at V and 6 bases at J, with 13 bases in the middle. Germline V lookup: CDR1 SEHNR, CDR2 FQNEAQ (reference sequence). This CDR3 comprises 13 residues. The CDR3 here is CASSSPYAGEQYF. CDR3 nucleotide sequence: TGTGCCAGCAGCTCCCCATACGCGGGCGAGCAGTACTTC.

There are a few counts of this clone. The rearrangement links TRBV30 to TRBJ2-7; TRBD1 aligns across 8 bases. This CDR3 has 12 amino acids. The J segment lost 5 bases and the V segment lost 4 bases, leaving 4 bases of the junction unmatched. Germline CDR1 GTSNPN, CDR2 SVGIG (reference sequence). The CDR3 DNA reads TGTGCCTGGACAGGGGGCAGGAACGAGCAGTACTTC. Protein: CAWTGGRNEQYF.

The rearrangement joins TRBV6-5 to TRBJ2-3, with 7 bases matching TRBD1. In germline, CDR1 is MNHEY, CDR2 SVGAGI. There are 13 residues in the CDR3. V was pared by 6 bases and J by 5 bases, with 5 bases of the junction left unmatched. In DNA form, the CDR3 reads TGTGCCAGCAGCCGGAACAGGGGAGATACGCAGTATTTT. Translated, it gives CASSRNRGDTQYF.

V usage is TRBV7-2 and J usage is TRBJ2-3; 12 nucleotides line up with TRBD2. CDR1 SGHTA and CDR2 FQGNSA come from the germline V gene. The CDR3 is 17 residues long. The ends lost 5 bases at V and 0 bases at J; junction bases unmatched: 6. The CDR3 region has the DNA TGTGCCAGCAGCCTACTAGCGGGGGGAATTAGCACAGATACGCAGTATTTT. Its translation is CASSLLAGGISTDTQYF.

The rearrangement links TRBV2 to TRBJ2-5, with D maybe TRBD1 (5 bases). Germline V gene sequence: CDR1 SNHLY, CDR2 FYNNEI. This CDR3 has 13 amino acids. The V end was cut by 4 bases, the J end by 3 bases, with 9 bases between. This CDR3 is CASSGGREETQYF. The CDR3, as DNA: TGTGCCAGCAGTGGCGGCAGGGAAGAGACCCAGTACTTC.

This clone was picked up one time. The V gene is TRBV5-1, the J gene TRBJ2-1; tentative D call: TRBD2 (6 bases). Looked up from germline, CDR1 is SGHRS and CDR2 is YFSETQ. Trimming pared 0 bases from V and 8 bases from J, leaving 15 bases between. The CDR3 covers 15 residues. The CDR3 region is CASSLVSSERYEQFF. Written as DNA, the CDR3 is TGCGCCAGCAGCTTGGTTTCTAGCGAACGGTATGAGCAGTTCTTC. The full variable domain, its missing parts supplied by reference TRBV5-1 and TRBJ2-1, is KAGVTQTPRYLIKTRGQQVTLSCSPISGHRSVSWYQQTPGQGLQFLFEYFSETQRNKGNFPGRFSGRQFSNSRSEMNVSTLELGDSALYLCASSLVSSERYEQFFGPGTRLTVL.

This rearrangement joins TRBV6-1 to TRBJ1-5; D is unclear. Germline CDR1 MNHNS, CDR2 SASEGT. The CDR3 totals 14 residues. Between the trimmed V and J ends, which lost 8 bases and 2 bases, there was a span of 13 bases. The CDR3: CASRYQEGNQPQHF. In nucleotides, the CDR3 is TGTGCCAGCCGATACCAGGAGGGCAATCAGCCCCAGCATTTT.

The sample holds one count of this clone. The genes are TRBV27 and TRBJ2-1; TRBD2 matches at 10 bases. This CDR3 has 19 residues. In germline, CDR1 is MNHEY, CDR2 SMNVEV (reference sequence). V was clipped by 0 bases and J by 3 bases; unmatched bases: 11. In DNA form, the CDR3 reads TGTGCCAGCAGTTTATCGGGCCTAGCGGGAGTTGGACTCTACAATGAGCAGTTCTTC. Translating it yields CASSLSGLAGVGLYNEQFF.

This chain connects TRBV11-1 to TRBJ2-2; 8 positions agree with TRBD1. The trim removed 5 bases at V and 5 bases at J, leaving 13 bases unmatched. Germline lookup yields CDR1 SGHAT and CDR2 FQDESV (reference sequence). The CDR3 runs 17 residues. The CDR3: CASSPQRLDRATGELFF. The CDR3 bases are TGTGCCAGCAGCCCCCAGCGCTTGGACAGGGCGACCGGGGAGCTGTTTTTT.

In DNA form, the CDR3 reads TGCGCCAGCAGCTTGGAGATAGCGGGGGCTCTGAACACCGGGGAGCTGTTTTTT. Translation gives CASSLEIAGALNTGELFF. The V and J genes are TRBV5-1 and TRBJ2-2, with 9 bases lining up with TRBD2. Looked up from germline, CDR1 is SGHRS and CDR2 is YFSETQ. The V segment lost 0 bases and the J segment 1 base; nucleotides outside the gene matches: 7. CDR3 length equals 18 residues.

This clone was observed a single time. This chain joins TRBV6-6 and TRBJ1-2; D not resolved. V was pared by 7 bases and J by 8 bases, with 11 bases between. The germline gives CDR1 MNHNY, CDR2 SVGAGI (reference sequence). CDR3 length: 11 residues. CDR3 protein: CASNLGPGYTF. CDR3 nucleotides: TGTGCCAGCAATCTTGGCCCCGGCTACACCTTC.

The V gene is TRBV6-1, the J gene TRBJ2-7; weak D call: TRBD2 (5 bases). This CDR3 spans 13 amino acids. Between the trimmed V and J ends, which lost 8 bases and 4 bases, there was a span of 15 bases. From germline, CDR1 is MNHNS and CDR2 SASEGT. CDR3 nucleotides: TGTGCCAGCCTTCGGGGTGGCGGTTACGAGCAGTACTTC. Translation: CASLRGGGYEQYF.

This chain connects TRBV6-4 to TRBJ1-5, with unresolved D. This CDR3 is built from 15 residues. Germline CDR1 and CDR2: MRHNA and SNTAGT. V lost 8 bases and J 0 bases, leaving 14 bases between the germline ends. CDR3 region: CASGPTGYSNQPQHF. CDR3 nucleotide sequence: TGTGCCAGCGGCCCGACGGGATATAGCAATCAGCCCCAGCATTTT.

The chain links TRBV9 to TRBJ1-4, with D hard to call. The CDR3 contains 13 residues. Germline CDR1 is SGDLS and CDR2 is YYNGEE. V was trimmed by 6 bases and J by 7 bases, leaving 13 bases between them. The CDR3, as DNA: TGTGCCAGCAAGAGCGTAGTGGGTGAAAAACTGTTTTTT. Translation: CASKSVVGEKLFF.

This clone has a handful of counts. This chain connects TRBV27 to TRBJ1-6; 7 bases map to TRBD1. This CDR3 is built from 15 residues. Germline trimming cut 7 bases from V and 9 bases from J; bases unmatched to any gene: 12. Germline V gene sequence: CDR1 MNHEY, CDR2 SMNVEV (reference sequence). Written as DNA, the CDR3 is TGTGCCAGCACCCCGTCGACAGGGTTCGGTTCACCCCTCCACTTT. Its translation is CASTPSTGFGSPLHF.

This sequence joins TRBV19 and TRBJ2-5; TRBD1 is a possible D gene (6 bases). The germline gives CDR1 LNHDA, CDR2 SQIVND (reference sequence). This CDR3 has 15 residues. Trimming took 1 base from V and 4 from J, leaving 13 bases between them. CDR3 in amino acids: CASSIGPGHGETQYF. DNA of the CDR3: TGTGCCAGTAGTATAGGTCCGGGACATGGAGAGACCCAGTACTTC.